Presented here are 2 T cell receptor beta chains from one specimen sequenced in a study of vaccination and CD4 T cells after COVID-19. Sequence data for DNA of cultured CD4+ T cells were generated by the Oncomine TCR Beta short-read assay. One entry per CDR3 protein results from TCRdb running MiXCR on the PCR reads. Of thousands of distinct CDR3 sequences detected, less than 50% appear once; the ten largest clones hold roughly 31%. Antigen specificity for these receptors is unknown. The treatment is: roughly 10-day PBMC culture with coronavirus spike peptide pools or control peptides (ViraFEST assay). The sample was CD4+ T cells from blood, cultured in vitro. These receptors came from a human donor who had recovered from COVID-19.

On this clonotype itself: The CDR3 carries no conserved terminal phenylalanine or tryptophan, so it likely arises from a read error. This chain connects TRBV6-1 to TRBJ1-6; no clear D gene. The V and J ends lost 5 bases and 11 bases respectively, with 16 bases between them. The CDR3 consists of 14 residues. Germline V gene sequence: CDR1 MNHNS, CDR2 SASEGT. CDR3 nucleotide sequence: TGTGCCAGCAGTACCAAGACGGGAGGTACACCCCTCCACTCT. Its translation: CASSTKTGGTPLHS.

The genes are TRBV6-2 or TRBV6-3 and TRBJ1-2; D uncertain. CDR3 length: 13 residues. Deletions cut 8 bases from V and 2 bases from J, with 12 bases between. In germline, CDR1 is MNHEY, CDR2 SVGEGT. DNA for the CDR3: TGTGCCAGCCGAAAGTCGAGGAACTATGGCTACACCTTC. As protein: CASRKSRNYGYTF.